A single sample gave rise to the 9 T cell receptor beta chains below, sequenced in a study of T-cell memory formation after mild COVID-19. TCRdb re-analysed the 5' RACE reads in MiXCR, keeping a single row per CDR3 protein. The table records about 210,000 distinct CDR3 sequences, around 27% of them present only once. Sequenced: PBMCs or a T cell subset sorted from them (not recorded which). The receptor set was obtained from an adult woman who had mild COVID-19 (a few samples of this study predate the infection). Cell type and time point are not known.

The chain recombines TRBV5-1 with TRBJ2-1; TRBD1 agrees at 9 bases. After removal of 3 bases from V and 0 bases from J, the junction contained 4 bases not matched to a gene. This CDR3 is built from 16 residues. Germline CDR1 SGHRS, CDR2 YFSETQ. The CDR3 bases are TGCGCCAGCAGCTCGGGGACAGGGTTCTCCTACAATGAGCAGTTCTTC. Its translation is CASSSGTGFSYNEQFF.

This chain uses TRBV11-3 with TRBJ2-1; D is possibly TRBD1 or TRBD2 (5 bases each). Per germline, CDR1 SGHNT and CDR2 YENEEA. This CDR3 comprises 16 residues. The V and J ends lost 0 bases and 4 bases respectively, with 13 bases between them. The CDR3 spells CASSLDGASVYNEQFF. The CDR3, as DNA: TGTGCCAGCAGCTTAGACGGGGCTTCGGTATACAATGAGCAGTTCTTC.

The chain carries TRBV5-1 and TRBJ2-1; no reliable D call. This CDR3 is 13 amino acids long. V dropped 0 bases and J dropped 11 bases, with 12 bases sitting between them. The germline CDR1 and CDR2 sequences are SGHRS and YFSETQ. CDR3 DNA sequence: TGCGCCAGCAGCTTGGGGGATCACACGAAGCAGTTCTTC. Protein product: CASSLGDHTKQFF.

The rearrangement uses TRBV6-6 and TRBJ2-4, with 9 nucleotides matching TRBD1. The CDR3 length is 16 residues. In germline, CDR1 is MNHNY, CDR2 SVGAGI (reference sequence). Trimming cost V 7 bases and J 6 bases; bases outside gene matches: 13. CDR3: CASTQQGAVGTNIQYF. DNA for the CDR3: TGTGCCAGCACTCAACAGGGGGCTGTAGGGACAAACATTCAGTACTTC.

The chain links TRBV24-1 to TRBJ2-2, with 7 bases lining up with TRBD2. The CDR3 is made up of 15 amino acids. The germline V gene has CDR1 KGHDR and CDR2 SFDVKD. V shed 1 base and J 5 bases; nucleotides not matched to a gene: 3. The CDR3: CATSDFGGNTGELFF. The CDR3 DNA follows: TGTGCCACCAGTGATTTCGGGGGGAATACCGGGGAGCTGTTTTTT.

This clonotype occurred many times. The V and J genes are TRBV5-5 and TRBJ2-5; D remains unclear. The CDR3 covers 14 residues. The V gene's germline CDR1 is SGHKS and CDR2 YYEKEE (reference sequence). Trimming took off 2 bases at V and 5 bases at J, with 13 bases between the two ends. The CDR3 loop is CASSFLQKEETQYF. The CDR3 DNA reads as TGTGCCAGCAGCTTTCTGCAGAAGGAGGAGACCCAGTACTTC.

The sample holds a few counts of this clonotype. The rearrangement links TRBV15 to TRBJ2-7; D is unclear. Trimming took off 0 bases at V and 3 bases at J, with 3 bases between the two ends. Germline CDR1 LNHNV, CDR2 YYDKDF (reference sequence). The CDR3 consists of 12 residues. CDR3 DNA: TGTGCCACCAGCAGAGACGGCTACGAGCAGTACTTC. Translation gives CATSRDGYEQYF. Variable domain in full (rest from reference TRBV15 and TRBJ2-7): DAMVIQNPRYQVTQFGKPVTLSCSQTLNHNVMYWYQQKSSQAPKLLFHYYDKDFNNEADTPDNFQSRRPNTSFCFLDIRSPGLGDTAMYLCATSRDGYEQYFGPGTRLTVT.

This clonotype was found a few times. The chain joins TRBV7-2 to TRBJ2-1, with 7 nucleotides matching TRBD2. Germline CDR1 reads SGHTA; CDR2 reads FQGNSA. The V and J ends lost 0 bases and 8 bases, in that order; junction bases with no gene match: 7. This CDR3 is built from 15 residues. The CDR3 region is CASSLAVGRIDEQFF. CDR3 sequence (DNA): TGTGCCAGCAGCTTAGCAGTCGGGAGGATAGATGAGCAGTTCTTC.

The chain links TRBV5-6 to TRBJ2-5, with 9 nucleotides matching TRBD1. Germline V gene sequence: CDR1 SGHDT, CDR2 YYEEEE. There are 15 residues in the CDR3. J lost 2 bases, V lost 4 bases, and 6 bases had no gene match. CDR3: CASSRTDRGQETQYF. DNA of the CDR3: TGTGCCAGCAGCCGGACGGACAGGGGTCAAGAGACCCAGTACTTC.